This TCR beta chain was recovered during a study of long-term antiretroviral therapy in people with HIV. The United States was where all participants with HIV were treated. Version v3.0 of the immunoSEQ assay ran at survey level. Repertoires were generated with immunoSEQ multiplex PCR, while TCRdb's copy carries only in-frame clones and drops some. This sample has 20,000 to 25,000 clones, with less than 85% found just once. A word on this clone: Its antigen remains unidentified.

Study findings and constraints: Specimen acquisition occurred between about 2004 and 2018, potentially under older ART regimens. Clonal expansions arising prior to ART prevailed in the repertoire at every time point.

The CDR3 extends over 16 amino acids. The ends were cut back, 4 bases at V and 3 bases at J, with 15 bases in the middle. The V gene's germline CDR1 is SNHLY and CDR2 FYNNEI. Sequences were derived from unsorted PBMCs, sampled 1.7 to 1.8 years before starting antiretroviral therapy. The clonotype comes from a woman aged 40-49 years with HIV. The chain recombines TRBV2 with TRBJ1-4, with D perhaps TRBD1 (5 bases). Written as DNA, the CDR3 is TGTGCCAGCAGTGCCTCGAACATGGGGGCTAATGAAAAACTGTTTTTT. Amino acids: CASSASNMGANEKLFF.